The clone carrying this T cell receptor (beta chain) occurred a few times. The sample belongs to a study of blood T cell repertoires in COVID-19. The overall study: Italy, Spain and the United States were the sources of the convalescent and acute COVID-19 samples. Sample material is recorded as cDNA or gDNA derived from T cells, B-cell-depleted T cells, or PBMCs.

The CDR3 length is 16 residues. Germline V gives CDR1 SGHVS, CDR2 FQNEAQ. V lost 4 bases, J lost 3 bases, and 9 bases stayed unmatched. Original methodology: It was from reference gene primer amplification that nucleated cell counts were estimated. Assay: immunoSEQ multiplex PCR; the TCRdb copy retains only in-frame clones and omits some. The V and J calls and clone size come from that table; D and trimming were worked out from the DNA. The sample holds some 100,000 clones, over 70% seen once. The TCR sequence derives from an older man with active or convalescent COVID-19. Sequenced input: peripheral blood. The V call is TRBV7-8, the J call TRBJ1-5; TRBD1 agrees at 7 bases. The CDR3 nucleotides read TGTGCCAGCAGCTCCAAGACAGGGACATTCAATCAGCCCCAGCATTTT. Translating gives CASSSKTGTFNQPQHF.